The T cell receptor beta chain described here comes from a study of blood T cell repertoires in COVID-19 (dated by TCRdb to the early 2020s). Study-level background: Samples covering the acute and convalescent phases of COVID-19 were provided by collaborators in the United States, Italy and Spain. The material from the prospective study consisted of cDNA or gDNA derived from T cells, B-cell-depleted T cells, or PBMCs. Subjects who had been exposed to COVID-19, were actively infected with it, or had recovered from it provided the deeply sampled blood TCRbeta repertoires that made up the dataset. A freely available public database, intended as a resource for researchers studying the immune response to SARS-CoV-2, is where the repertoires were released. The samples were drawn from the first 160 participants of the ongoing ImmuneRACE study and from about 1,200 subjects provided by 6 global collaborators. Sample metadata almost always included a de-identified subject ID, COVID-19 status, age in years and sex. Where available, HLA class I and class II types were taken from metadata supplied by the sample provider and were not determined by assay-based typing.

On the study overall, not on this receptor specifically: How much clinical and demographic metadata was included differed by source and by participant, and the metadata was provided uncurated.

From a lookup of the germline V gene, CDR1 and CDR2 are SNHLY and FYNNEI. The CDR3 runs 13 amino acids, cysteine and phenylalanine included. Left in the record is the CDR3 DNA by itself, 39 bases read in frame from the first base. V is cut by 7 bases and J by 3 bases, and the space between the germline ends is 10 bases. On this clone: Its antigen specificity is not known. Base qualities are not provided; no much larger clone lies one nucleotide away.

TCRbeta CDR3 regions were amplified from genomic DNA using the immunoSEQ Assay, a bias-controlled multiplex PCR. In the original analysis: The number of nucleated cells in each sample was estimated from the amplification of reference gene primers within the assay. To quantify the absolute abundance of each unique TCRbeta CDR3 rearrangement, sequence reads were collapsed and filtered. Productive Simpson clonality was computed per sample as the square root of Simpson's diversity index over productive rearrangements. Drawn from immuneACCESS, this table holds only the in-frame rearrangements with V and J called that TCRdb kept. Clones are partly lost; checked studies trace under half to an unresolved V gene and leave the rest unexplained. V and J calls and clone size are copied from that table; D and trimming were computed from the DNA. This sample comprises 150,000 to 200,000 clones, roughly 87% of them detected only once. The ten biggest clones cover around 2% of the sample.

Participants in the prospective study were enrolled through a virtual design, were aged about 18 to 90 years, and lived in under 25 United States geographic areas. Cohort assignment in the prospective study relied on participant-reported clinical history from a screening survey and a study questionnaire. In the prospective study, mobile phlebotomists collected whole blood, serum and a nasopharyngeal or oropharyngeal swab from each participant. Over an approximately 2-month period, participants in the prospective study had the option of providing additional blood draws and questionnaires. Before DNA extraction, prospective study blood samples were shipped either frozen or at room temperature.

Sequenced sample: PBMCs or T cells enriched from blood (not recorded which). The receptor comes from a woman aged 40 to 49 with acute COVID-19. The sequence links TRBV2 to TRBJ1-3; the D region possibly corresponds to TRBD1 (6 bases align). The bases read TGTGCCAGCAAGACCAGGGGTGGAAACACCATATATTTT. Protein translation: CASKTRGGNTIYF.